A selection of T cell receptor beta chains follows, all from one sample in a study of patients and donors after allogeneic stem cell transplantation. MiXCR, run by TCRdb on the RT-PCR reads, gives a single entry per CDR3 protein. Of some 880,000 distinct CDR3 sequences in the sample, 18% were seen once. The specimen sequenced was blood, either unsorted or a sorted T cell fraction (not recorded which). The receptor set was obtained from a human donor who was either an allogeneic HSCT recipient or a stem cell or donor lymphocyte infusion donor (not recorded which). It is not recorded whose cells these are; they may come from a transplant donor. The CDR3 runs from the conserved cysteine through the conserved F or W. The D gene is left open where the match is weak. Clone size is shown for a subset of rows, as once, few, many or a class of expanded clone.

TGTGCCAGCAGTGAAAGTGAAGTCACAGATACGCAGTATTTT	CASSESEVTDTQYF	TRBJ2-3	TRBV6-1	.	few
TGTGCCAGCAGCTCCTTATACCCCGGGGGGAACACTGAAGCTTTCTTT	CASSSLYPGGNTEAFF	TRBJ1-1	TRBV5-6	.	few
TGCAGTGCTAGAGCCAGCGGGAGGAGGTACGAGCAGTACTTC	CSARASGRRYEQYF	TRBJ2-7	TRBV20-1	TRBD2	few
TGTGCCAGCAGACCGATCCGGGACACTTCCTACGAGCAGTACTTC	CASRPIRDTSYEQYF	TRBJ2-7	TRBV6-1	.	few
TGTGCCAGCAGTGCTGCAGGCGGGGGACAAGAGACCCAGTACTTC	CASSAAGGGQETQYF	TRBJ2-5	TRBV2	TRBD2	.
TGTGCCAGCAGTTCCGGACAGGGGAGAAATCAGCCCCAGCATTTT	CASSSGQGRNQPQHF	TRBJ1-5	TRBV27	TRBD1	few
TGTGCCAGTAGTTTGGGACAGACCCTTTCCTACGAGCAGTGCTTC	CASSLGQTLSYEQCF	TRBJ2-7	TRBV19	TRBD1	.
TGCAGCGGGGCAGCTTCGAACACCGGGGAGCTGTTTTTT	CSGAASNTGELFF	TRBJ2-2	TRBV29-1	.	many
TGCAGTGCTAGAGTTTCTAGCCTTCGTGAGCAGTTCTTC	CSARVSSLREQFF	TRBJ2-1	TRBV20-1	.	.
TGTGCCAGCTCACCACCGATCGACGGGGAGGCCTGGACAGATACGCAGTATTTT	CASSPPIDGEAWTDTQYF	TRBJ2-3	TRBV18	.	few
TGTGCCAGCAGTTACAGGGGGATGGGTCAGCCCCAGCATTTT	CASSYRGMGQPQHF	TRBJ1-5	TRBV5-6	TRBD1	.
TGTGCCAGCAGCATGAAGCGGGGCAGCTCCTACAATGAGCAGTTCTTC	CASSMKRGSSYNEQFF	TRBJ2-1	TRBV7-3	TRBD2	.
TGTGCCAGCAGTCACCAACAGCAGAACACTGAAGCTTTCTTT	CASSHQQQNTEAFF	TRBJ1-1	TRBV12-3/TRBV12-4	.	few
TGTGCCAGCAACGGTCCAATCAATGAGCAGTTCTTC	CASNGPINEQFF	TRBJ2-1	TRBV27	.	once
TGTGCCAGCACCAGGACTAGCGTATCCTACAATGAGCAGTTCTTC	CASTRTSVSYNEQFF	TRBJ2-1	TRBV6-1	TRBD2	.
TGTGCCAGCAGTTCCTATACGGGACAGGGGAATTCACCCCTCCACTTT	CASSSYTGQGNSPLHF	TRBJ1-6	TRBV6-5	TRBD1	few
TGTGCCAGCAAACTAGCGGCTACAGATACGCAGTATTTT	CASKLAATDTQYF	TRBJ2-3	TRBV4-2	TRBD2	.
TGTGCCATCAGTGAGTCGGGGATGAACACCGGGGAGCTGTTTTTT	CAISESGMNTGELFF	TRBJ2-2	TRBV10-3	.	.
TGTGCCAGCAGCGTAGACCCGACTAGCGGTCACAATGAGCAGTTCTTC	CASSVDPTSGHNEQFF	TRBJ2-1	TRBV9	TRBD2	few
TGTGCCAGCAGCGCGGAAGCGGGTACGCAGTATTTT	CASSAEAGTQYF	TRBJ2-3	TRBV9	.	.
TGTGCCAGCAGTTCTCAATGGACATCCTATGGCTACACCTTC	CASSSQWTSYGYTF	TRBJ1-2	TRBV6-2/TRBV6-3	.	few
TGCGCCAGCAGCACGGACAGGGGAGAAGATACGGGCTACGAGCAGTACTTC	CASSTDRGEDTGYEQYF	TRBJ2-7	TRBV5-1	TRBD1	.
TGTGCCAGCAGCTCGAACAGGGGGGCATACGAGCAGTACTTC	CASSSNRGAYEQYF	TRBJ2-7	TRBV11-2	TRBD1	.
TGCGCCAGCAGCCAAGACAAGACAGGCTCCTACGAGCAGTACTTC	CASSQDKTGSYEQYF	TRBJ2-7	TRBV4-1	.	.
TGCGCCAGCAGCTCAGGGATTACCGGGGAGCTGTTTTTT	CASSSGITGELFF	TRBJ2-2	TRBV4-1	.	few
TGTGCCGCCTCCCTCGCGGGAAACACCGGGGAGCTGTTTTTT	CAASLAGNTGELFF	TRBJ2-2	TRBV19	.	.
TGTGCCTGGAGTCTTGGAGGGTACGAGCAGTACTTC	CAWSLGGYEQYF	TRBJ2-7	TRBV30	.	.
TGTGCCAGCAGCTCAGGGGGGAGATCTAATGAAAAACTGTTTTTT	CASSSGGRSNEKLFF	TRBJ1-4	TRBV6-1	TRBD1	.
TGTGCCAGCAGCTTACGGGGTAGCGGGACGTTTTCCTACAATGAGCAGTTCTTC	CASSLRGSGTFSYNEQFF	TRBJ2-1	TRBV7-3	TRBD2	.
TGCAGTGCTAGGTGGCCATACAATGAGCAGTTCTTC	CSARWPYNEQFF	TRBJ2-1	TRBV20-1	.	.
TGTGCCAGCAGCACTAGCGGGAGCGTAGAGACCCAGTACTTC	CASSTSGSVETQYF	TRBJ2-5	TRBV7-9	TRBD2	few
TGTGCCAGCAGTCCCGCGGGGAGGGGAGGCGGGGAGCTGTTTTTT	CASSPAGRGGGELFF	TRBJ2-2	TRBV12-3/TRBV12-4	TRBD2	.
TGCGCCAGCAGCCAAGACGGCTCTAGCGACGAGCAGTTCTTC	CASSQDGSSDEQFF	TRBJ2-1	TRBV4-1	.	few
TGTGCCAGCAGTTACGGTGGATTGACGGACGAGCAGTACTTC	CASSYGGLTDEQYF	TRBJ2-7	TRBV6-5	.	.
TGCGCCAGCAGCTTGGATCCAGCGGGGAACACCGGGGAGCTGTTTTTT	CASSLDPAGNTGELFF	TRBJ2-2	TRBV5-1	.	few
TGTGCCAGCAGGCCGGGATCCTACAATGAGCAGTTCTTC	CASRPGSYNEQFF	TRBJ2-1	TRBV7-2	.	.
TGTGCCAGCAGTGAATCGGTAGGGTTTCGCGAGCAGTACTTC	CASSESVGFREQYF	TRBJ2-7	TRBV25-1	.	many
TGCGCCAGCAGCTTGACTCCCCGATCGAACACCGGGGAGCTGTTTTTT	CASSLTPRSNTGELFF	TRBJ2-2	TRBV5-1	.	few
TGTGCCACCGCGCCTTCAGGGCCCTACGAGCAGTACTTC	CATAPSGPYEQYF	TRBJ2-7	TRBV3-1	.	few
TGTGCCAGCAGCTCTTCCGGACAGACTCGGCCCTACGAGCAGTACTTC	CASSSSGQTRPYEQYF	TRBJ2-7	TRBV7-6	.	few
TGTGCCAGCAGTACTCCTGGAAACACCATATATTTT	CASSTPGNTIYF	TRBJ1-3	TRBV9	.	.
TGTGCCAGCAGTTTATCGGGACTAGCGGGAGCCGAGCAGTTCTTC	CASSLSGLAGAEQFF	TRBJ2-1	TRBV27	TRBD2	few
TGCAGTGCTAGGCAGGGGAGCTCCTATAATTCACCCCTCCACTTT	CSARQGSSYNSPLHF	TRBJ1-6	TRBV20-1	.	many
TGCAGTGCTAGAGATGTGACTAGCGTCTCCTACGAGCAGTACTTC	CSARDVTSVSYEQYF	TRBJ2-7	TRBV20-1	TRBD2	few